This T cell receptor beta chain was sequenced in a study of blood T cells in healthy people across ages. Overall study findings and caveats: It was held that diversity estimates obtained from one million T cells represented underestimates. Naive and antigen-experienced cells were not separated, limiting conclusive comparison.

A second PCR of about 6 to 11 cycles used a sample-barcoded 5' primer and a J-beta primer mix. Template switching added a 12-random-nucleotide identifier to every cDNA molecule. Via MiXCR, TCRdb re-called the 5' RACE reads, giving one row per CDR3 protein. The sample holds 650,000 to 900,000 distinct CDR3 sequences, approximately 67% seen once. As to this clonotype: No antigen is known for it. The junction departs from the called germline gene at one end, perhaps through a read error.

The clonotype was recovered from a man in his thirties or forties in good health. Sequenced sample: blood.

CDR3 amino acids: CASSLIGVSDEQYF. The CDR3 bases are TGTGCCAGCAGCTTGATTGGTGTCTCCGACGAGCAGTACTTC. This chain joins TRBV7-8 and TRBJ2-5; no firm D call. Judging by the DNA end, TRBJ2-7 fits better; the J call may be wrong. Germline CDR1 and CDR2: SGHVS and FQNEAQ. The CDR3 spans 14 residues.